The 30 T cell receptor beta chains below all came from one sample that was sequenced in a study of beta chain features in type 1 diabetes. cDNA synthesis used the whole RNA isolate, giving expressed TCRB sequences. The data were produced by immunoSEQ multiplex PCR, yet TCRdb's version contains in-frame clones alone and is incomplete. The data hold hundreds of thousands of clones, with roughly a sixth observed a single time. The sample comprised naive CD4+ T cells from blood. These receptors were obtained from a man aged 18 to 35 in good health.

The chain employs TRBV27 and TRBJ1-2; 8 bases fit TRBD1. CDR3 length equals 14 residues. In germline, CDR1 is MNHEY, CDR2 SMNVEV (reference sequence). Trimming took 2 bases from V and 4 from J; bases not matched to a gene: 3. CDR3 bases: TGTGCCAGCAGTTTAGTCAGGGGGCTCTATGGCTACACCTTC. Translation: CASSLVRGLYGYTF.

J is TRBJ2-6 and V is TRBV27; no clear D. Germline lookup yields CDR1 MNHEY and CDR2 SMNVEV (reference sequence). CDR3 length equals 15 residues. The V gene lost 5 bases and the J gene lost 4 bases, with 12 bases spanning the gap. The CDR3 DNA is TGTGCCAGCAGTCCCCGCCCTGTGGGGGCCAACGTCCTGACTTTC. Translated, it gives CASSPRPVGANVLTF.

This clone turned up a few times. A much larger clonotype is one base distant, so this may be a read error. The sample holds other DNA sequences that translate to the same CDR3. This chain uses TRBV5-1 with TRBJ2-5, with D unclear. V dropped 2 bases and J dropped 3 bases, with 2 bases sitting between them. From germline, CDR1 is SGHRS and CDR2 YFSETQ. This CDR3 region has 11 residues. The CDR3 DNA follows: TGCGCCAGCAGCTTAGAAGAGACCCAGTACTTC. This translates into CASSLEETQYF. The full variable domain, its missing parts supplied by reference TRBV5-1 and TRBJ2-5, is KAGVTQTPRYLIKTRGQQVTLSCSPISGHRSVSWYQQTPGQGLQFLFEYFSETQRNKGNFPGRFSGRQFSNSRSEMNVSTLELGDSALYLCASSLEETQYFGPGTRLLVL.

In its sample, this clone was seen a few times. This CDR3 is CASLVPNSGNTIYF. The CDR3 DNA sequence: TGTGCCAGCCTCGTCCCTAACTCTGGAAACACCATATATTTT. The chain has TRBV28 and TRBJ1-3; D gene uncertain. The CDR3 spans 14 residues. Germline V gives CDR1 MDHEN, CDR2 SYDVKM. V was cut by 8 bases and J by 0 bases, with 11 bases left in between.

CDR3 bases: TGTGCCAGCAGCTTAGATCGGGACAGGCTCTATGGCTACACCTTC. This encodes CASSLDRDRLYGYTF. The chain is built from TRBV7-2 and TRBJ1-2; 8 nucleotides align to TRBD1. The CDR3 runs to 15 residues. The germline CDR1 and CDR2 sequences are SGHTA and FQGNSA. With 1 base clipped from V and 4 bases from J, the junction kept 5 bases outside the gene matches.

A few counts support this clone. The chain carries TRBV7-2 and TRBJ1-4, with D uncertain. The CDR3 runs 16 residues. The V gene lost 5 bases and the J gene lost 0 bases, with 13 bases spanning the gap. CDR1 is SGHTA, CDR2 FQGNSA, per germline. The CDR3 loop reads CASSHNLIATNEKLFF. CDR3 DNA sequence: TGTGCCAGCAGCCACAACCTGATTGCAACTAATGAAAAACTGTTTTTT.

The V gene is TRBV19, the J gene TRBJ1-2, with TRBD1 matching 7 bases. Germline V gene data show CDR1 as LNHDA and CDR2 as SQIVND (reference sequence). Trimming took 8 bases from V and 5 from J; bases not matched to a gene: 8. The CDR3 contains 13 residues. The CDR3 here is CASSPKGQYGYTF. The DNA for the CDR3 is TGTGCCAGTTCCCCGAAGGGACAGTATGGCTACACCTTC. The entire variable domain, with the rest obtained from reference TRBV19 and TRBJ1-2, is as follows: DGGITQSPKYLFRKEGQNVTLSCEQNLNHDAMYWYRQDPGQGLRLIYYSQIVNDFQKGDIAEGYSVSREKKESFPLTVTSAQKNPTAFYLCASSPKGQYGYTFGSGTRLTVV.

The table lists this clone with a few counts. V gene TRBV11-1 combines with J gene TRBJ2-1; 9 bases fit TRBD1. The CDR3 has 17 residues. V lost 3 bases and J lost 8; bases outside the gene matches: 14. Per the germline V gene, CDR1 is SGHAT and CDR2 is FQDESV (reference sequence). CDR3 residues: CASSLSWDRVQWDEQFF. The CDR3 DNA sequence: TGTGCCAGCAGCTTGTCGTGGGACAGGGTCCAATGGGATGAGCAGTTCTTC.

There are a few counts of this clone. The V call is TRBV9, the J call TRBJ1-2; D perhaps matches TRBD1 (6 bases). The germline V gene has CDR1 SGDLS and CDR2 YYNGEE. The CDR3 totals 16 residues. V was trimmed by 0 bases and J by 4 bases, leaving 16 bases between them. The CDR3 sequence is CASSVEGQGLSYGYTF. In DNA form, the CDR3 reads TGTGCCAGCAGCGTAGAGGGTCAGGGGCTTAGCTATGGCTACACCTTC.

The V gene is TRBV27, the J gene TRBJ2-7, with D perhaps TRBD2 (7 bases). The CDR3 extends over 15 amino acids. V lost 4 bases and J 3 bases, leaving 16 bases between the germline ends. The germline CDR1 and CDR2 sequences are MNHEY and SMNVEV (reference sequence). The CDR3 loop reads CASSYREGSGYEQYF. The DNA of the CDR3 is TGTGCCAGCAGTTACAGGGAGGGGAGCGGCTACGAGCAGTACTTC.

This clone was seen only a few times. The sample has other DNA sequences that encode this CDR3 too. The chain combines TRBV18 with TRBJ2-5; TRBD2 might be the D (6 bases). Per germline, CDR1 KGHSH and CDR2 LQKENI. V lost 6 bases and J 2 bases, leaving 10 bases between the germline ends. This CDR3 is built from 13 residues. CDR3 amino acids: CASSRGLQETQYF. DNA of the CDR3: TGTGCCAGCTCCCGGGGACTGCAAGAGACCCAGTACTTC.

A few counts support this clone. The rearrangement uses TRBV2 and TRBJ2-6, with 7 bases lining up with TRBD1. This CDR3 has 16 amino acids. The V gene's germline CDR1 is SNHLY and CDR2 FYNNEI. J lost 4 bases, V lost 3 bases, and 6 bases had no gene match. For the CDR3, the DNA is TGTGCCAGCAGTGAGGGCAGGGGGACAGGGGCCAACGTCCTGACTTTC. Translating it yields CASSEGRGTGANVLTF.

This clone was found a few times. This sequence joins TRBV6-1 and TRBJ2-7, with D possibly being TRBD1 or TRBD2 (5 bases each). The CDR3 covers 13 residues. CDR1 and CDR2 from the germline V gene are MNHNS and SASEGT. Trimming removed 6 bases at V and 3 bases at J, with 12 bases between. The CDR3 sequence: CASSRDGGYEQYF. CDR3 nucleotide sequence: TGTGCCAGCAGCCGGGACGGAGGCTACGAGCAGTACTTC.

The chain combines TRBV5-4 with TRBJ1-4; D gene uncertain. Germline assignment: CDR1 SGHNT and CDR2 YYREEE (reference sequence). This CDR3 has 15 amino acids. With 2 bases removed from V and 0 bases from J, the gap between germline ends came to 8 bases. The DNA for the CDR3 is TGTGCCAGCAGCTTAGGGTCAGCAACTAATGAAAAACTGTTTTTT. This sequence encodes CASSLGSATNEKLFF. The full variable domain, with the rest looked up from reference TRBV5-4 and TRBJ1-4, is ETGVTQSPTHLIKTRGQQVTLRCSSQSGHNTVSWYQQALGQGPQFIFQYYREEENGRGNFPPRFSGLQFPNYSSELNVNALELDDSALYLCASSLGSATNEKLFFGSGTQLSVL.

The genes are TRBV6-5 and TRBJ2-5; the match to TRBD2 covers 9 bases. Looked up from germline, CDR1 is MNHEY and CDR2 is SVGAGI. The CDR3 has 15 amino acids. J was trimmed by 7 bases and V by 0 bases; bases with no gene match: 6. CDR3 loop: CASSYSSGGPRTQYF. The CDR3 nucleotides are TGTGCCAGCAGTTACTCTAGCGGGGGCCCACGGACCCAGTACTTC.

This clone was observed a handful of times. The rearrangement uses TRBV4-2 and TRBJ2-7; weak D call: TRBD1 (5 bases). Trimming removed 0 bases from V and 0 bases from J, with 18 bases in between. The CDR3 totals 18 residues. CDR1 is LGHNA, CDR2 YNFKEQ, per germline. CDR3 bases: TGTGCCAGCAGCCAAGATCAGACAGTCCAGCGTAGCTCCTACGAGCAGTACTTC. As protein: CASSQDQTVQRSSYEQYF.

The V call is TRBV29-1, the J call TRBJ2-7; unclear D gene. V was pared by 2 bases and J by 6 bases, with 5 bases between. Germline loops: CDR1 SQVTM, CDR2 ANQGSEA. CDR3 size: 10 residues. In DNA form, the CDR3 reads TGCAGCGTTGAAACCCCCGAGCAGTACTTC. It yields the protein CSVETPEQYF.

This chain connects TRBV7-2 to TRBJ1-5, with 8 bases fitting TRBD1. Trimming at V came to 6 bases and at J to 3 bases, leaving 4 bases not matched to a gene. The CDR3 totals 14 residues. From germline, CDR1 is SGHTA and CDR2 FQGNSA. The CDR3 loop reads CASRRTGTNQPQHF. The CDR3 DNA follows: TGTGCCAGCAGGCGGACAGGGACCAATCAGCCCCAGCATTTT.

This clone showed up just a few times. This rearrangement joins TRBV7-9 to TRBJ1-2, with TRBD1 as a possible D gene (5 bases). Looked up from germline, CDR1 is SEHNR and CDR2 is FQNEAQ (reference sequence). The CDR3 runs 14 residues. Deletions cut 1 base from V and 8 bases from J, with 14 bases between. The CDR3 nucleotides read TGTGCCAGCAGCTTAGAATCGGGCAGGGAGGGCTACACCTTC. Amino acids: CASSLESGREGYTF.

This clone was seen a handful of times. V is TRBV11-2 and J is TRBJ1-3, with unresolved D. The germline V gene encodes CDR1 SGHAT and CDR2 FQNNGV. Trimming removed 1 base at V and 0 bases at J, with 4 bases between. The CDR3 has 14 residues. The CDR3 loop reads CASSLGNSGNTIYF. CDR3 DNA: TGTGCCAGCAGCTTAGGAAACTCTGGAAACACCATATATTTT.

This clone was detected a few times. This rearrangement joins TRBV7-2 to TRBJ2-7; D call uncertain. This CDR3 contains 12 residues. Per the germline V gene, CDR1 is SGHTA and CDR2 is FQGNSA. The V end was cut by 5 bases, the J end by 4 bases, with 9 bases between. The CDR3 DNA follows: TGTGCCAGCAGCCATCCCTTATACGAGCAGTACTTC. Translation: CASSHPLYEQYF.

The rearrangement links TRBV11-2 to TRBJ1-2; 10 bases map to TRBD1. CDR3 length: 15 residues. Trimming took 4 bases from V and 2 from J; bases not matched to a gene: 4. Germline V gene data show CDR1 as SGHAT and CDR2 as FQNNGV. The chain's CDR3 is CASSSWTGGNYGYTF. The CDR3 DNA reads as TGTGCCAGCAGCTCGTGGACAGGGGGAAACTATGGCTACACCTTC.

The chain has TRBV30 and TRBJ1-6; possibly TRBD1 for D (5 bases). This CDR3 region has 13 residues. Germline CDR1 is GTSNPN and CDR2 is SVGIG (reference sequence). Trimming took off 4 bases at V and 7 bases at J, with 11 bases between the two ends. CDR3 residues: CAWMGGGNSPLHF. In nucleotides, the CDR3 is TGTGCCTGGATGGGGGGAGGCAATTCACCCCTCCACTTT.

This chain connects TRBV9 to TRBJ1-3; D remains unclear. CDR1 is SGDLS, CDR2 YYNGEE, per germline. CDR3 size: 15 residues. V was clipped by 1 base and J by 0 bases, with 8 bases between them. CDR3 amino acids: CASSVSASSGNTIYF. Here the CDR3 DNA reads TGTGCCAGCAGCGTAAGCGCCAGCTCTGGAAACACCATATATTTT.

The chain uses TRBV14 and TRBJ1-6; unclear D gene. With 3 bases removed from V and 0 bases from J, the gap between germline ends came to 3 bases. CDR3 length: 14 residues. Germline V CDR1 and CDR2: SGHDN, FVKESK. CDR3 coding DNA: TGTGCCAGCAGCCAGAGCTCCTATAATTCACCCCTCCACTTT. Protein sequence: CASSQSSYNSPLHF.

This clone came up a few times. V is TRBV5-4 and J is TRBJ2-1; D is perhaps TRBD2 (6 bases). Germline CDR1 and CDR2: SGHNT and YYREEE (reference sequence). Trimming removed 4 bases at V and 0 bases at J, with 11 bases between. The CDR3 runs 15 residues. The CDR3 loop is CASSPGVTSYNEQFF. The CDR3 DNA reads as TGTGCCAGCAGCCCGGGAGTTACCTCCTACAATGAGCAGTTCTTC.

The chain links TRBV21-1 to TRBJ2-1; TRBD2 is the table's D call and was not checked against the DNA. TRBV21-1 is a recognized pseudogene. The CDR3 loop spans 15 amino acids. The CDR3 reads CASSKAVVSYNEQFF. The DNA of the CDR3 is TGTGCCAGCAGCAAAGCGGTAGTTTCCTACAATGAGCAGTTCTTC.

This clone was seen a few times. The chain is built from TRBV18 and TRBJ1-2; D is possibly TRBD1 (5 bases). The CDR3 is made up of 13 amino acids. V dropped 6 bases and J dropped 8 bases, with 16 bases sitting between them. Germline assignment: CDR1 KGHSH and CDR2 LQKENI. The CDR3 bases are TGTGCCAGCTCGGACTACCTGCAGGGAGGCTACACCTTC. Translated, it gives CASSDYLQGGYTF.

This clone turned up a few times. The rearrangement uses TRBV28 and TRBJ2-7; D possibly uses TRBD1 or TRBD2 (5 bases each). The V end was cut by 3 bases, the J end by 2 bases, with 17 bases between. This CDR3 is 16 amino acids long. Germline V gene sequence: CDR1 MDHEN, CDR2 SYDVKM. Here the CDR3 reads CASSFRPGKGPYEQYF. CDR3 sequence (DNA): TGTGCCAGCAGTTTTCGCCCAGGGAAGGGACCCTACGAGCAGTACTTC. Full variable domain (remainder filled in from reference TRBV28 and TRBJ2-7): DVKVTQSSRYLVKRTGEKVFLECVQDMDHENMFWYRQDPGLGLRLIYFSYDVKMKEKGDIPEGYSVSREKKERFSLILESASTNQTSMYLCASSFRPGKGPYEQYFGPGTRLTVT.

This clone was recorded a few times. This rearrangement joins TRBV9 to TRBJ1-5; D not certain. V was pared by 2 bases and J by 7 bases, with 10 bases between. This CDR3 contains 13 residues. The germline V gene encodes CDR1 SGDLS and CDR2 YYNGEE. The CDR3 spells CASSVGIRQPQHF. CDR3 nucleotide sequence: TGTGCCAGCAGCGTGGGTATACGACAGCCCCAGCATTTT.